Listed here are 26 T cell receptor beta chains from one sample, sequenced in a study of shared clonotypes between healthy human individuals. Some clones are missing from TCRdb's copy, which holds only in-frame ones; the method was immunoSEQ multiplex PCR. The table lists 600,000 to 750,000 clones, over 60% of them singletons. The sequenced sample consisted of memory CD4+ T cells sorted from blood. Subset in this sample: CD45RA-negative fraction. The source is a woman aged 25-40 years in good health.

This clone was counted a single time. This chain links TRBV15 with TRBJ2-1; 11 bases agree with TRBD2. The CDR3 loop spans 15 amino acids. Trimming removed 0 bases from V and 12 bases from J; junction bases left unmatched: 7. Germline V gene lookup returns CDR1 LNHNV and CDR2 YYDKDF (reference sequence). CDR3 nucleotide sequence: TGTGCCACCAGCAGAGACCAGACTAGCGGGATAGGGCAGTTCTTC. Its protein is CATSRDQTSGIGQFF.

A note on this clone: The same CDR3 is also encoded by other DNA sequences in this sample. The chain employs TRBV19 and TRBJ1-5; D is unclear. The CDR3 runs 15 residues. V was clipped by 1 base and J by 0 bases, with 7 bases between them. Germline V CDR1 and CDR2: LNHDA, SQIVND (reference sequence). The CDR3 DNA reads TGTGCCAGTAGTATAGCCCTGACTAGCAATCAGCCCCAGCATTTT. It translates to CASSIALTSNQPQHF.

V is TRBV29-1 and J is TRBJ2-7, with a weak D call TRBD2 (6 bases). The CDR3 length is 13 residues. V gave up 6 bases and J gave up 4 bases, with 16 bases separating them. Per germline, CDR1 SQVTM and CDR2 ANQGSEA. The CDR3 sequence is CSVLRASAYEQYF. In DNA form, the CDR3 reads TGCAGCGTCTTACGGGCTAGCGCTTACGAGCAGTACTTC.

The chain has TRBV30 and TRBJ2-3; 10 positions match TRBD1. Germline CDR1 reads GTSNPN; CDR2 reads SVGIG (reference sequence). V lost 0 bases and J lost 8; bases outside the gene matches: 11. This CDR3 has 16 residues. The CDR3 reads CAWSVQGQGQFGTQYF. For the CDR3, the DNA is TGTGCCTGGAGTGTTCAGGGACAGGGGCAGTTTGGTACGCAGTATTTT.

About this clone: The identical CDR3 is also encoded by other nucleotide sequences in the sample. The chain links TRBV5-1 to TRBJ2-3; maybe TRBD2 (5 bases). CDR3 length: 13 amino acids. Germline CDR1 SGHRS, CDR2 YFSETQ. Trimming cost V 2 bases and J 3 bases, with 7 bases left between them. The CDR3, as DNA: TGCGCCAGCAGCTTTACGGGAACAGATACGCAGTATTTT. Protein sequence: CASSFTGTDTQYF.

The gene calls are TRBV6-1 and TRBJ2-1; 7 positions agree with TRBD2. Per the germline V gene, CDR1 is MNHNS and CDR2 is SASEGT. This CDR3 is 15 amino acids long. The junction had 10 bases not matched to a gene; V was cut back by 4 bases and J by 7 bases. This CDR3 reads CASSVGGRTGNEQFF. The CDR3 nucleotides are TGTGCCAGCAGTGTCGGCGGGAGAACCGGGAATGAGCAGTTCTTC.

The gene calls are TRBV27 and TRBJ2-7; tentative D call: TRBD2 (5 bases). V was clipped by 1 base and J by 5 bases, with 9 bases between them. CDR1 and CDR2 (germline): MNHEY, SMNVEV (reference sequence). The CDR3 is made up of 13 amino acids. Here the CDR3 DNA reads TGTGCCAGCAGTTTATATCCGCGGGACGAGCAGTACTTC. Its protein is CASSLYPRDEQYF.

The J gene is TRBJ2-7, the V gene TRBV10-2; 9 nucleotides line up with TRBD1. The CDR3 length is 14 residues. CDR1 and CDR2 from the germline V gene are WSHSY and SAAADI. Trimming at V came to 6 bases and at J to 5 bases, leaving 8 bases not matched to a gene. CDR3 region: CASSIQGAGDEQYF. CDR3 coding DNA: TGCGCCAGCAGCATACAGGGGGCTGGCGACGAGCAGTACTTC.

This clone was observed a single time. The chain combines TRBV10-3 with TRBJ2-1; D possibly corresponds to TRBD1 (6 bases). The V gene lost 6 bases and the J gene lost 0 bases, with 9 bases spanning the gap. The CDR3 consists of 14 residues. CDR1 is ENHRY, CDR2 SYGVKD, per germline. The CDR3 DNA reads as TGTGCCATCAGAGTACAGGGCTCCTACAATGAGCAGTTCTTC. Its protein is CAIRVQGSYNEQFF.

This chain uses TRBV7-9 with TRBJ2-5; D not resolved. The germline gives CDR1 SEHNR, CDR2 FQNEAQ (reference sequence). Trimming pared 3 bases from V and 2 bases from J, leaving 10 bases between. The CDR3 contains 14 residues. CDR3 nucleotide sequence: TGTGCCAGCAGCTTGCTGGGCACGCAAGAGACCCAGTACTTC. Protein product: CASSLLGTQETQYF.

The chain links TRBV5-1 to TRBJ2-1; 15 positions agree with TRBD2. The CDR3 sequence is 16 residues long. CDR1 is SGHRS, CDR2 YFSETQ, per germline. V was clipped by 0 bases and J by 6 bases; unmatched bases: 1. CDR3 region: CASSLGTSGRVNEQFF. The DNA for the CDR3 is TGCGCCAGCAGCTTGGGGACTAGCGGGAGGGTCAATGAGCAGTTCTTC.

The chain joins TRBV6-1 to TRBJ2-3; TRBD1 matches at 9 bases. This CDR3 has 14 amino acids. The ends lost 6 bases at V and 6 bases at J; junction bases unmatched: 7. In germline, CDR1 is MNHNS, CDR2 SASEGT. CDR3 in amino acids: CASSKTGGVDTQYF. In DNA, the CDR3 is TGTGCCAGCAGCAAGACAGGGGGGGTCGATACGCAGTATTTT.

The gene calls are TRBV19 and TRBJ1-5; no reliable D call. Trimming stripped 7 bases from V and 6 bases from J, with 19 bases between. Germline CDR1 reads LNHDA; CDR2 reads SQIVND (reference sequence). CDR3 length: 15 amino acids. For the CDR3, the DNA is TGTGCCAGTAAGATCTCGGACGAGGTCGGTCAGCCCCAGCATTTT. Its protein product is CASKISDEVGQPQHF.

DNA of the CDR3: TGCGCCAGCGGGACAGTTTGGACCGGGGAGCTGTTTTTT. Its translation is CASGTVWTGELFF. This chain uses TRBV5-1 with TRBJ2-2, with 7 bases aligning to TRBD1. Germline CDR1 is SGHRS and CDR2 is YFSETQ. V lost 7 bases to trimming and J lost 5 bases; unmatched junction nucleotides: 5. The CDR3 runs 13 residues.

J is TRBJ1-2 and V is TRBV20-1, with D possibly being TRBD1 (6 bases). The ends were cut back, 3 bases at V and 8 bases at J, with 10 bases in the middle. CDR3 length: 11 residues. Germline V gene data show CDR1 as DFQATT and CDR2 as SNEGSKA (reference sequence). The CDR3 sequence: CSASQGKGYTF. The CDR3 DNA reads TGCAGTGCTAGTCAGGGGAAGGGCTACACCTTC.

The chain recombines TRBV5-4 with TRBJ2-7; 9 bases are a match to TRBD2. Per the germline V gene, CDR1 is SGHNT and CDR2 is YYREEE (reference sequence). The CDR3 runs to 15 residues. Germline trimming cut 4 bases from V and 2 bases from J; bases unmatched to any gene: 7. The DNA of the CDR3 is TGTGCCAGCAGCCCCGCGGCTAGCGGGACCTACGAGCAGTACTTC. Translation: CASSPAASGTYEQYF.

This clone is a singleton in its sample. CDR3 amino acids: CASSEPPNANEQFF. CDR3 DNA: TGTGCCAGCAGTGAACCGCCGAACGCTAATGAGCAGTTCTTC. The chain links TRBV6-1 to TRBJ2-1; no firm D call. This CDR3 is 14 amino acids long. Germline V gene sequence: CDR1 MNHNS, CDR2 SASEGT. Trimming cost V 2 bases and J 7 bases, with 12 bases left between them.

The genes are TRBV19 and TRBJ2-1; 8 bases match TRBD2. Germline loops: CDR1 LNHDA, CDR2 SQIVND (reference sequence). CDR3 size: 17 residues. After removal of 1 base from V and 7 bases from J, the junction contained 12 bases not matched to a gene. CDR3 sequence (DNA): TGTGCCAGTAGTATAGTTGCTAGCGGGTCCCTTGGAAATGAGCAGTTCTTC. Amino acid sequence: CASSIVASGSLGNEQFF.

V and J are TRBV28 and TRBJ1-1; D gene uncertain. V was shortened by 7 bases and J by 3 bases, with 9 bases between the two germline ends. The germline V gene has CDR1 MDHEN and CDR2 SYDVKM. The CDR3 covers 12 residues. The CDR3 region has the DNA TGTGCCAGCACCCTAAGGGACACTGAAGCTTTCTTT. Translation gives CASTLRDTEAFF.

V and J are TRBV6-1 and TRBJ2-5; D gene uncertain. Germline CDR1 MNHNS, CDR2 SASEGT. V was trimmed by 9 bases and J by 2 bases, leaving 13 bases between them. This CDR3 region has 13 residues. CDR3 nucleotide sequence: TGTGCCAGTTCCCCCGGGTTACAAGAGACCCAGTACTTC. Protein sequence: CASSPGLQETQYF.

The chain is built from TRBV6-5 and TRBJ1-5; D ambiguous. The germline V gene encodes CDR1 MNHEY and CDR2 SVGAGI. The CDR3 loop spans 13 amino acids. The germline V and J ends were trimmed by 2 bases and 7 bases, with 9 bases remaining between them. Here the CDR3 DNA reads TGTGCCAGCAGTTACCGTTCAGGACAGCCCCAGCATTTT. Encoded protein: CASSYRSGQPQHF.

This clone was detected only a few times. The V call is TRBV7-9, the J call TRBJ2-1, with 12 bases matching TRBD2. CDR1 is SEHNR, CDR2 FQNEAQ, per germline (reference sequence). The CDR3 extends over 16 amino acids. V shed 5 bases and J 7 bases; nucleotides not matched to a gene: 9. The CDR3 reads CASSALAGGLRNEQFF. The DNA for the CDR3 is TGTGCCAGCAGCGCACTAGCGGGAGGACTTAGGAATGAGCAGTTCTTC.

The chain recombines TRBV29-1 with TRBJ1-2, with D perhaps matching TRBD1 (6 bases). The CDR3 consists of 15 residues. Germline CDR1 reads SQVTM; CDR2 reads ANQGSEA. The V gene lost 4 bases and the J gene lost 0 bases, with 15 bases spanning the gap. The CDR3 is CSVGQAGSPNYGYTF. The CDR3 nucleotides read TGCAGCGTTGGACAGGCCGGATCCCCTAACTATGGCTACACCTTC.

The J gene is TRBJ2-1, the V gene TRBV18, with a weak D call TRBD1 (6 bases). The V and J ends lost 6 bases and 5 bases respectively, with 11 bases between them. Germline V lookup: CDR1 KGHSH, CDR2 LQKENI. This CDR3 has 13 amino acids. For the CDR3, the DNA is TGTGCCAGCTCGACAAACAGGGACAATGAGCAGTTCTTC. Translation: CASSTNRDNEQFF.

J is TRBJ2-1 and V is TRBV25-1; D assignment may be TRBD1 or TRBD2 (5 bases each). Germline V gene sequence: CDR1 MGHDK, CDR2 SYGVNS. This CDR3 spans 15 amino acids. V lost 6 bases, J lost 6 bases, and 18 bases lay in between. The CDR3 region is CASRGVDAGTNEQFF. CDR3 DNA sequence: TGTGCCAGCAGGGGGGTAGACGCAGGAACCAATGAGCAGTTCTTC.

V and J are TRBV4-1 and TRBJ2-3, with 7 bases that match TRBD1. The V and J ends lost 3 bases and 1 base, in that order; junction bases with no gene match: 13. The CDR3 is made up of 18 amino acids. Germline loops: CDR1 MGHRA, CDR2 YSYEKL. CDR3 sequence (DNA): TGCGCCAGCAGCCACCCAAATGACCGGGACAGCGGCACAGATACGCAGTATTTT. It codes for CASSHPNDRDSGTDTQYF.